What follows are 11 T cell receptor beta chains derived from one specimen sequenced in a study of cytomegalovirus exposure and HLA in healthy donors. The PCR employed 60 Vbeta primers together with 13 Jbeta primers. Profiling relied on immunoSEQ multiplex PCR, and the TCRdb table lists in-frame clones only, not all of them. Of some 87,000 clones listed, more than 65% are singletons. The sequenced sample was PBMCs. The receptors here all came from a man aged 30 to 45 in good health and CMV-seronegative.

V is TRBV28 and J is TRBJ2-1, with D maybe TRBD1 (6 bases). The CDR3 loop spans 15 amino acids. CDR1 is MDHEN, CDR2 SYDVKM, per germline. V shed 3 bases and J shed 1 base, with 10 bases lying between them. CDR3 DNA: TGTGCCAGCAGTTTGACAGGTCCGTCCTACAATGAGCAGTTCTTC. Translated, it gives CASSLTGPSYNEQFF.

The chain employs TRBV5-1 and TRBJ1-4; 7 bases agree with TRBD1. The junction had 2 bases not matched to a gene; V was cut back by 4 bases and J by 2 bases. Germline assignment: CDR1 SGHRS and CDR2 YFSETQ. The CDR3 sequence is 14 residues long. In nucleotides, the CDR3 is TGCGCCAGCAGCCCGGGACAGACTAATGAAAAACTGTTTTTT. Translation gives CASSPGQTNEKLFF.

This rearrangement joins TRBV11-3 to TRBJ2-5; D unresolved. This CDR3 comprises 12 residues. The germline V gene encodes CDR1 SGHNT and CDR2 YENEEA. Trimming stripped 9 bases from V and 5 bases from J, with 13 bases between. The CDR3 coding sequence is TGTGCCAGTGGTAGTAGCCCGGAGACCCAGTACTTC. Translation: CASGSSPETQYF.

This CDR3 reads CASVGQEAFNQPQHF. The CDR3 DNA is TGTGCCAGCGTCGGACAGGAGGCCTTTAATCAGCCCCAGCATTTT. V gene TRBV6-1 combines with J gene TRBJ1-5; 7 bases fit TRBD1. V shed 8 bases, J shed 4 bases, and the junction held 11 bases outside the gene matches. The CDR3 is 15 amino acids. Germline V gene sequence: CDR1 MNHNS, CDR2 SASEGT.

This rearrangement joins TRBV27 to TRBJ2-7, with 14 bases that match TRBD2. Germline values: CDR1 MNHEY, CDR2 SMNVEV (reference sequence). The J segment lost 3 bases and the V segment lost 4 bases, leaving 5 bases of the junction unmatched. The CDR3 loop spans 16 amino acids. The CDR3: CASSSGTSGGYYEQYF. CDR3 DNA: TGTGCCAGCAGTTCCGGGACTAGCGGGGGTTACTACGAGCAGTACTTC.

The rearrangement joins TRBV18 to TRBJ1-2; 7 positions agree with TRBD1. CDR1 and CDR2 from the germline V gene are KGHSH and LQKENI. The CDR3 contains 15 residues. V gave up 5 bases and J gave up 2 bases; unmatched junction bases: 8. The CDR3 spells CASSLKQGSNYGYTF. CDR3 coding DNA: TGTGCCAGCTCATTAAAACAGGGGTCAAACTATGGCTACACCTTC.

The chain employs TRBV19 and TRBJ1-2; D perhaps matches TRBD1 (6 bases). The V and J ends lost 5 bases and 4 bases respectively, with 17 bases between them. The CDR3 covers 15 residues. The germline gives CDR1 LNHDA, CDR2 SQIVND (reference sequence). CDR3 DNA sequence: TGTGCCAGTAGTGCCCGCGTACAGGGAAGCTATGGCTACACCTTC. This gives the protein CASSARVQGSYGYTF.

V usage is TRBV5-1 and J usage is TRBJ1-1, with D perhaps matching TRBD1 (6 bases). CDR1 and CDR2 from the germline V gene are SGHRS and YFSETQ. The germline V and J ends were trimmed by 1 base and 4 bases, with 11 bases remaining between them. The CDR3 has 14 amino acids. CDR3 loop: CASSLSQGSTEAFF. Written as DNA, the CDR3 is TGCGCCAGCAGCTTGAGCCAGGGGAGCACTGAAGCTTTCTTT.

J is TRBJ2-1 and V is TRBV5-7, with 7 positions matching TRBD2. TRBV5-7 is flagged as an ORF with uncertain function. The junction had 4 bases not matched to a gene; V was cut back by 1 base and J by 3 bases. This CDR3 comprises 15 residues. The CDR3 DNA follows: TGTGCCAGCAGCTTGACTAGCGAGGTCTACAATGAGCAGTTCTTC. Its protein is CASSLTSEVYNEQFF.

V and J are TRBV19 and TRBJ2-7; the D gene is possibly TRBD1 (5 bases). CDR3 length equals 15 residues. The V end was cut by 3 bases, the J end by 3 bases, with 15 bases between. Germline V gives CDR1 LNHDA, CDR2 SQIVND (reference sequence). DNA for the CDR3: TGTGCCAGTAGTATCAGGACAAAAGGTGGCTACGAGCAGTACTTC. Its protein is CASSIRTKGGYEQYF.

The chain combines TRBV10-3 with TRBJ2-7, with TRBD1 matching over 8 bases. The V gene's germline CDR1 is ENHRY and CDR2 SYGVKD. After removal of 7 bases from V and 5 bases from J, the junction contained 10 bases not matched to a gene. The CDR3 covers 14 residues. The CDR3 sequence: CAINQDRELDEQYF. For the CDR3, the DNA is TGTGCCATCAACCAGGACAGGGAACTAGACGAGCAGTACTTC.